The present TCR beta chain was sequenced within a study of T cells in Graves' hyperthyroidism and ophthalmopathy. Points from the study as a whole: Ophthalmopathy was separated from stable hyperthyroidism by a 13 V-J model.

This clonotype was counted ten times or more. Its antigen is undetermined. The CDR3 covers 13 residues. Germline V CDR1 and CDR2: SQVTM, ANQGSEA. Trimming removed 6 bases at V and 2 bases at J, with 14 bases between. There were TCR beta CDR3 regions amplified from RNA transcripts. The HTBI primer set was used in a first-round RT-PCR of the TCR CDR3. TCRdb ran MiXCR on the multiplex PCR reads and lists one entry per CDR3 protein. The table lists some 600,000 distinct CDR3 sequences, approximately 14% of them singletons. Sequencing used blood. This clonotype was sampled from a woman in her 30s with Graves' hyperthyroidism that later progressed to Graves' ophthalmopathy. This chain uses TRBV29-1 with TRBJ2-7; D is uncertain. Written as DNA, the CDR3 is TGCAGCGTGGCCCAAAAGGGTGCCTACGAGCAGTACTTC. Translated: CSVAQKGAYEQYF.